These 19 T cell receptor beta chains were sequenced from one sample in a study of chronic HIV infection and antiretroviral therapy. MiXCR, run by TCRdb on the 5' RACE reads, gives a single entry per CDR3 protein. This table holds approximately 30,000 distinct CDR3 sequences, about 9.6% found once. The sequenced sample consisted of peripheral blood. These receptor sequences come from an adult who had HIV and had not received antiretroviral therapy, or was an uninfected healthy control (not recorded which).

This clonotype showed up many times. Here the CDR3 reads CASSSDRGLSTDTQYF. In nucleotides, the CDR3 is TGTGCCAGCAGCTCGGACAGGGGGTTAAGCACAGATACGCAGTATTTT. The chain joins TRBV7-8 to TRBJ2-3; 10 positions agree with TRBD1. Germline V gives CDR1 SGHVS, CDR2 FQNEAQ. The CDR3 runs 16 residues. The trim removed 4 bases at V and 0 bases at J, leaving 4 bases unmatched.

This clonotype occurred many times. This chain uses TRBV11-2 with TRBJ1-2; maybe TRBD1 (5 bases). The CDR3 totals 13 residues. Germline V gene data show CDR1 as SGHAT and CDR2 as FQNNGV. V lost 8 bases and J 4 bases, leaving 14 bases between the germline ends. CDR3 nucleotides: TGTGCCAGCCAGGGTCAGGGACTCTATGGCTACACCTTC. It encodes CASQGQGLYGYTF.

This clonotype has a handful of counts. This chain uses TRBV12-3 or TRBV12-4 with TRBJ2-1; D gene uncertain. This CDR3 is 12 amino acids long. Deletions cut 3 bases from V and 7 bases from J, with 7 bases between. The CDR3 reads CASSFLGNEQFF. The CDR3 DNA reads TGTGCCAGCAGTTTTCTAGGGAATGAGCAGTTCTTC.

The V and J genes are TRBV6-1 and TRBJ2-2; D unresolved. From germline, CDR1 is MNHNS and CDR2 SASEGT. The CDR3 has 12 amino acids. V gave up 4 bases and J gave up 7 bases, with 7 bases separating them. This CDR3 reads CASSVMDGELFF. For the CDR3, the DNA is TGTGCCAGCAGTGTAATGGACGGGGAGCTGTTTTTT.

The sample holds many counts of this clonotype. CDR3 sequence (DNA): TGCAGCGTTGAGGGCAGGGGAAACGAGCAGTACTTC. Its translation: CSVEGRGNEQYF. This rearrangement joins TRBV29-1 to TRBJ2-7, with D perhaps matching TRBD1 (6 bases). Germline V lookup: CDR1 SQVTM, CDR2 ANQGSEA. The CDR3 extends over 12 amino acids. The V end lost 3 bases, the J end lost 5 bases, and 11 bases lay between the germline ends.

This clonotype showed up many times. The chain couples TRBV5-1 to TRBJ2-7; 7 bases line up with TRBD1. The CDR3 runs to 14 residues. In germline, CDR1 is SGHRS, CDR2 YFSETQ. The V segment lost 4 bases and the J segment 0 bases; nucleotides outside the gene matches: 4. In DNA form, the CDR3 reads TGCGCCAGCAGCCCCGGACAGGTCTCCTACGAGCAGTACTTC. It is translated as CASSPGQVSYEQYF.

A few counts support this clonotype. The CDR3 sequence: CASSPQTSGGETQYF. CDR3 DNA sequence: TGCGCCAGCAGCCCTCAAACTAGCGGTGGAGAGACCCAGTACTTC. The genes are TRBV4-1 and TRBJ2-5; 8 bases match TRBD2. The CDR3 is 15 residues long. Trimming cost V 4 bases and J 4 bases; bases outside gene matches: 8. The germline V gene encodes CDR1 MGHRA and CDR2 YSYEKL.

This clonotype has a count of ten or more. The chain is built from TRBV2 and TRBJ1-5; D call uncertain. Germline V gives CDR1 SNHLY, CDR2 FYNNEI. The CDR3 length is 13 residues. V lost 5 bases to trimming and J lost 7 bases, with 12 bases between them. The CDR3 DNA reads TGTGCCAGCAGTCCTGGGGAAGGACAGCCCCAGCATTTT. Translating gives CASSPGEGQPQHF. Full variable domain (remainder filled in from reference TRBV2 and TRBJ1-5): EPEVTQTPSHQVTQMGQEVILRCVPISNHLYFYWYRQILGQKVEFLVSFYNNEISEKSEIFDDQFSVERPDGSNFTLKIRSTKLEDSAMYFCASSPGEGQPQHFGDGTRLSIL.

This clonotype was observed many times. The chain links TRBV10-3 to TRBJ1-1; D call uncertain. Trimming stripped 2 bases from V and 0 bases from J, with 10 bases between. From germline, CDR1 is ENHRY and CDR2 SYGVKD. This CDR3 is 15 amino acids long. CDR3 coding DNA: TGTGCCATCAGTGAGCAGAGAGGGATGAACACTGAAGCTTTCTTT. Protein: CAISEQRGMNTEAFF.

In its sample, this clonotype was seen many times. The chain employs TRBV5-4 and TRBJ2-3; a weak D match, TRBD2 (5 bases). Germline V lookup: CDR1 SGHNT, CDR2 YYREEE (reference sequence). V lost 2 bases and J 4 bases, leaving 14 bases between the germline ends. The CDR3 is made up of 15 amino acids. In DNA, the CDR3 is TGTGCCAGCAGCTTAGTGGACCGGCGGGCAGATACGCAGTATTTT. This encodes CASSLVDRRADTQYF.

About this clonotype: Just one base apart from a much larger clone, this may be a read error. The rearrangement joins TRBV27 to TRBJ1-1; the D is unclear. The CDR3 extends over 12 amino acids. Per germline, CDR1 MNHEY and CDR2 SMNVEV (reference sequence). V lost 6 bases, J lost 9 bases, and 14 bases lay in between. As DNA, the CDR3 is TGTGCCAGCAGCCTTCACAGAGGTAAAGCTTTCTTT. Protein: CASSLHRGKAFF.

The V and J genes are TRBV3-1 and TRBJ1-1; D is uncertain. V lost 4 bases and J lost 6, with 12 bases in between. The CDR3 sequence is 13 residues long. Germline V CDR1 and CDR2: LGHDT, YNNKEL (reference sequence). The CDR3 is CASSPHLGAEAFF. For the CDR3, the DNA is TGTGCCAGCAGCCCCCATCTCGGGGCTGAAGCTTTCTTT.

The V and J genes are TRBV7-9 and TRBJ2-3; no reliable D call. The CDR3 has 14 amino acids. Looked up from germline, CDR1 is SEHNR and CDR2 is FQNEAQ (reference sequence). V lost 4 bases and J lost 2, with 10 bases in between. CDR3 sequence: CASSSEHLTDTQYF. The CDR3 DNA reads TGTGCCAGCAGCTCCGAACACCTCACAGATACGCAGTATTTT.

The CDR3 sequence is CSASRGAAPLAGDNEQFF. CDR3 DNA sequence: TGCAGTGCTAGTAGGGGGGCCGCCCCCCTAGCGGGTGACAATGAGCAGTTCTTC. The chain employs TRBV20-1 and TRBJ2-1; 8 bases align to TRBD2. V was clipped by 3 bases and J by 5 bases; unmatched bases: 18. The CDR3 sequence is 18 residues long. Germline loops: CDR1 DFQATT, CDR2 SNEGSKA (reference sequence).

This clonotype was counted ten times or more. The chain is built from TRBV7-9 and TRBJ1-1; no reliable D call. The CDR3 totals 12 residues. The V end was cut by 8 bases, the J end by 4 bases, with 11 bases between. Germline V gene lookup returns CDR1 SEHNR and CDR2 FQNEAQ (reference sequence). CDR3 in amino acids: CASGPDRTEAFF. CDR3 DNA: TGTGCCAGCGGCCCCGATCGCACTGAAGCTTTCTTT.

This clonotype occurred many times. The rearrangement joins TRBV5-8 to TRBJ2-5; 7 positions match TRBD1. CDR1 and CDR2 (germline): SGHTS, YDEGEE. The CDR3 loop spans 13 amino acids. J lost 6 bases, V lost 3 bases, and 5 bases had no gene match. The CDR3 protein is CASSSRQGQTQYF. The CDR3 nucleotides are TGTGCCAGCAGCTCGAGACAGGGCCAGACCCAGTACTTC. The full variable domain, its missing parts supplied by reference TRBV5-8 and TRBJ2-5, is EAGVTQSPTHLIKTRGQQATLRCSPISGHTSVYWYQQALGLGLQFLLWYDEGEERNRGNFPPRFSGRQFPNYSSELNVNALELEDSALYLCASSSRQGQTQYFGPGTRLLVL.

This clonotype was seen repeatedly, ten times or more. The chain combines TRBV4-1 with TRBJ2-1, with 8 bases that match TRBD1. J was trimmed by 8 bases and V by 0 bases; bases with no gene match: 9. This CDR3 comprises 16 residues. CDR1 and CDR2 (germline): MGHRA, YSYEKL. The DNA for the CDR3 is TGCGCCAGCAGCCAAGATGAACAGGGGGTTGGGGATGAGCAGTTCTTC. Translation: CASSQDEQGVGDEQFF.

The J gene is TRBJ1-1, the V gene TRBV5-1, with a possible D match to TRBD1 (6 bases). Germline V gives CDR1 SGHRS, CDR2 YFSETQ. The CDR3 loop spans 13 amino acids. The ends were cut back, 5 bases at V and 3 bases at J, with 11 bases in the middle. Here the CDR3 reads CASSWGQDTEAFF. CDR3 nucleotide sequence: TGCGCCAGCAGTTGGGGGCAGGACACTGAAGCTTTCTTT.

V is TRBV27 and J is TRBJ2-1, with 9 bases aligning to TRBD2. Trimming removed 5 bases from V and 4 bases from J; junction bases left unmatched: 6. The CDR3 consists of 15 residues. Germline V gives CDR1 MNHEY, CDR2 SMNVEV (reference sequence). CDR3 coding DNA: TGTGCCAGCAGTACCCTGGCGGGGGGGTACAATGAGCAGTTCTTC. Protein: CASSTLAGGYNEQFF.